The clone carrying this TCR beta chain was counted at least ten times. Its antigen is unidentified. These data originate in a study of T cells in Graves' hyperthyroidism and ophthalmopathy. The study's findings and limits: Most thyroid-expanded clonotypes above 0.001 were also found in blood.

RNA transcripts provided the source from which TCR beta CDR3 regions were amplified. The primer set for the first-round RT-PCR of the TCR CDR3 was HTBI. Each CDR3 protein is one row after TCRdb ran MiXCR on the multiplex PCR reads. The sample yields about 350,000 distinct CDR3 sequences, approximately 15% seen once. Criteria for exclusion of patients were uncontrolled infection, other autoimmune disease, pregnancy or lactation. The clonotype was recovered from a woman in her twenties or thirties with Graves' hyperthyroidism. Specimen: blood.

CDR3 sequence reads: CASMRSGSGREQFF. The CDR3 DNA sequence: TGTGCCAGCATGCGTAGCGGGAGCGGGCGGGAGCAGTTCTTC. This chain connects TRBV6-1 to TRBJ2-1; TRBD2 aligns across 9 bases. This CDR3 region has 14 residues. V was pared by 7 bases and J by 10 bases, with 11 bases of the junction left unmatched. Germline lookup yields CDR1 MNHNS and CDR2 SASEGT.